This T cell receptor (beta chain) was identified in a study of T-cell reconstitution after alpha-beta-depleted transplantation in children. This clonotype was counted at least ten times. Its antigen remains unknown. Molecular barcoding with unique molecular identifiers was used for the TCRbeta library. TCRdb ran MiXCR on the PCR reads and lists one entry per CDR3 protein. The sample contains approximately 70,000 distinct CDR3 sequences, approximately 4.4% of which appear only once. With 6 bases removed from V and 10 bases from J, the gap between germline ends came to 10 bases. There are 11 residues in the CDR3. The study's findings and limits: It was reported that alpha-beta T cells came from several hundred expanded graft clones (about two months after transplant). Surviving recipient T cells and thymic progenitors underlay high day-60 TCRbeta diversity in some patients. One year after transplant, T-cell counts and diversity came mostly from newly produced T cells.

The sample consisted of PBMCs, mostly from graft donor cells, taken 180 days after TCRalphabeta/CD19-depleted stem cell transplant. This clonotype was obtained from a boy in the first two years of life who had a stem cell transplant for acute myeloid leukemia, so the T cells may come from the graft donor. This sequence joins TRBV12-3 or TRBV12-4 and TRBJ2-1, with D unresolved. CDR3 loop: CASRSPGEQFF. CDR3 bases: TGTGCCAGCAGATCCCCCGGAGAGCAGTTCTTC.